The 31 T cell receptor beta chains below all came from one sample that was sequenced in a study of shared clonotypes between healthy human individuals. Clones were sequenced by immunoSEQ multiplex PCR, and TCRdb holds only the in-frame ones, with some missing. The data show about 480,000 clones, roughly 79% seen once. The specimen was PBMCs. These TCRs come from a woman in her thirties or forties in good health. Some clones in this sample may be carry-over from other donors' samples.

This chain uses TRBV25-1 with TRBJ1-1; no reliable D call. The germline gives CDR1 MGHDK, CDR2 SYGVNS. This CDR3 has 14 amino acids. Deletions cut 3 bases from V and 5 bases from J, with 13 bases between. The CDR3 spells CASSDREGWTEAFF. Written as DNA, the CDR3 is TGTGCCAGCAGTGATCGGGAGGGATGGACTGAAGCTTTCTTT.

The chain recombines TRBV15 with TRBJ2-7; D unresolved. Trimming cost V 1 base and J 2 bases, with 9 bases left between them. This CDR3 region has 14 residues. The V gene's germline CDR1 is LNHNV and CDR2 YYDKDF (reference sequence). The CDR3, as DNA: TGTGCCACCAGCAGAGGGGCGGAAGCCTACGAGCAGTACTTC. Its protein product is CATSRGAEAYEQYF.

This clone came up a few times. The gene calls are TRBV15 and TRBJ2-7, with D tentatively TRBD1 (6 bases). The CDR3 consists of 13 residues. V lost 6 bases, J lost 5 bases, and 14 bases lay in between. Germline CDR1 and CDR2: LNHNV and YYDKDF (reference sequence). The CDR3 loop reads CATRGTMRHEQYF. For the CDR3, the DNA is TGTGCCACCAGGGGGACAATGAGGCACGAGCAGTACTTC.

The CDR3 coding sequence is TGTGCCAGCAGCTTGCAGGACGGGAATGAAAAACTGTTTTTT. Translating it yields CASSLQDGNEKLFF. V is TRBV5-4 and J is TRBJ1-4; D call uncertain. CDR1 and CDR2 (germline): SGHNT, YYREEE (reference sequence). The CDR3 spans 14 residues. V lost 1 base and J lost 5, with 9 bases in between.

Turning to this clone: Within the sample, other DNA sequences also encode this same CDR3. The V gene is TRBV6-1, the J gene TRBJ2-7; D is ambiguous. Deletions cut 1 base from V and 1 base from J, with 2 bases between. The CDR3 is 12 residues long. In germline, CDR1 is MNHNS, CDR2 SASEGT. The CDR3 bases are TGTGCCAGCAGTGAAGGGTCCTACGAGCAGTACTTC. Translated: CASSEGSYEQYF.

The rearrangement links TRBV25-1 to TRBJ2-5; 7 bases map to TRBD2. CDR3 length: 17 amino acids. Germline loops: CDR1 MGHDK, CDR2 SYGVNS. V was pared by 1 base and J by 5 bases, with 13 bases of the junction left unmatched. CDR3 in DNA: TGTGCCAGCAGTGAATCGGGGGAGCGGGATCCCGGGGAGACCCAGTACTTC. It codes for CASSESGERDPGETQYF.

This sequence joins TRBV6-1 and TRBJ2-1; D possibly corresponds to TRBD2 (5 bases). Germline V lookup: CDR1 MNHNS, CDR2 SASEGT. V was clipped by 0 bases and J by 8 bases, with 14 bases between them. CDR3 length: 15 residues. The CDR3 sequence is CASSEAVLSSYEQFF. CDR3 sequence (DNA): TGTGCCAGCAGTGAAGCCGTTTTATCTAGCTATGAGCAGTTCTTC.

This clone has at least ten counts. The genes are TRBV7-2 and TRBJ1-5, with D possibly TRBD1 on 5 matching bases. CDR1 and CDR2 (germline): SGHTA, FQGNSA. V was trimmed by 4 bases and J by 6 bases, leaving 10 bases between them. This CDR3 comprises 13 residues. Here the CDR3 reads CASSSRVGQPQHF. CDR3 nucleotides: TGTGCCAGCAGCTCCAGGGTAGGTCAGCCCCAGCATTTT.

The CDR3 loop is CASSPSLTGVNTEAFF. The CDR3 nucleotides read TGTGCCAGCAGCCCAAGCCTAACAGGGGTGAACACTGAAGCTTTCTTT. The chain employs TRBV7-9 and TRBJ1-1; 7 bases fit TRBD1. The trim removed 5 bases at V and 0 bases at J, leaving 9 bases unmatched. The CDR3 extends over 16 amino acids. CDR1 and CDR2 (germline): SEHNR, FQNEAQ (reference sequence).

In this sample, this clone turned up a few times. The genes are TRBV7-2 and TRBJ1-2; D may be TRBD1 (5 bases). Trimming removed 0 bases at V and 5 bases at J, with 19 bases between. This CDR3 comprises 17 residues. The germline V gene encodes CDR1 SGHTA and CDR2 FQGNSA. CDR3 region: CASSLAGHGSLGYGYTF. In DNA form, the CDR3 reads TGTGCCAGCAGCTTAGCCGGACATGGATCTTTGGGGTATGGCTACACCTTC.

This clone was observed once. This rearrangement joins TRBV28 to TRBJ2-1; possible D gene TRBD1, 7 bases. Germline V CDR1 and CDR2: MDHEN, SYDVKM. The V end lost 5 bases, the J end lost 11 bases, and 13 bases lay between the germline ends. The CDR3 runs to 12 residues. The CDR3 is CASSPAGGKQFF. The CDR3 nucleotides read TGTGCCAGCAGTCCCGCAGGGGGGAAGCAGTTCTTC.

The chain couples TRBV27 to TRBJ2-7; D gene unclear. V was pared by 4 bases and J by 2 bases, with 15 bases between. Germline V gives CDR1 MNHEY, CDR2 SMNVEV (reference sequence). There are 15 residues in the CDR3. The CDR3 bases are TGTGCCAGCAGTTCCTGGGCCCGGAGTACCTACGAGCAGTACTTC. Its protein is CASSSWARSTYEQYF.

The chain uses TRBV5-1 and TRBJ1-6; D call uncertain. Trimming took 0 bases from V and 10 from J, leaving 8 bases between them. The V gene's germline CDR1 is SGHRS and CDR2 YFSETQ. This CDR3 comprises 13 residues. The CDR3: CASSLAIGSPLHF. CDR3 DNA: TGCGCCAGCAGCTTGGCCATAGGGTCACCCCTCCACTTT.

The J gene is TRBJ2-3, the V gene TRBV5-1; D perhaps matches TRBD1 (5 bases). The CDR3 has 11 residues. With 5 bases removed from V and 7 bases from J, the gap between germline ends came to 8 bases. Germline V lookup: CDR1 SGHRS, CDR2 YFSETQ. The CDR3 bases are TGCGCCAGCAGTGGGGCAAATACGCAGTATTTT. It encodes CASSGANTQYF.

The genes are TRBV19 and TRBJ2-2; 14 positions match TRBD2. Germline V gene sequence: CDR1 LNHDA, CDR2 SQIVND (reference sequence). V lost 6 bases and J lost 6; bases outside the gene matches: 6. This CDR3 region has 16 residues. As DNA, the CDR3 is TGTGCCAGTAGCCGGGGACTAGCGGGAGTACCCGGGGAGCTGTTTTTT. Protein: CASSRGLAGVPGELFF.

Here the CDR3 reads CASSQTTGRTYEQYF. The CDR3 DNA is TGTGCCAGCAGCCAAACAACGGGACGGACCTACGAGCAGTACTTC. The V call is TRBV4-2, the J call TRBJ2-7; D might be TRBD1 or TRBD2, each matching 5 bases. Germline V gene sequence: CDR1 LGHNA, CDR2 YNFKEQ. The CDR3 is 15 residues long. Trimming removed 2 bases from V and 2 bases from J, with 13 bases in between.

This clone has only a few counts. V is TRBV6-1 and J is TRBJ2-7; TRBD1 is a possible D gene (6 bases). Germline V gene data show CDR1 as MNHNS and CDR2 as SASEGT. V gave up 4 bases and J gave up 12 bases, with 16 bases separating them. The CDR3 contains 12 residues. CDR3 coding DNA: TGTGCCAGCAGTGCAAACCGGGACATCGGGTACTTC. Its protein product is CASSANRDIGYF.

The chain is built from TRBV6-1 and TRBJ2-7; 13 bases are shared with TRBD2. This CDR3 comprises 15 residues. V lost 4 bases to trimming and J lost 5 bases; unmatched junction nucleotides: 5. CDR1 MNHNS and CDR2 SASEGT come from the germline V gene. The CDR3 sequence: CASSAGLAGAHEQYF. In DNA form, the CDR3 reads TGTGCCAGCAGTGCTGGACTAGCGGGAGCCCACGAGCAGTACTTC.

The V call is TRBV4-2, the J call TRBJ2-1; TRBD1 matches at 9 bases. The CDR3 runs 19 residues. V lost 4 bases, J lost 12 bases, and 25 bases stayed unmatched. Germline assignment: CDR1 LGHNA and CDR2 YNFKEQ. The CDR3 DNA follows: TGTGCCAGCAGCCTAGGGACAGGGAATTCTGCTGGCGCCGCGTTTGGGCAGTTCTTC. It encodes CASSLGTGNSAGAAFGQFF.

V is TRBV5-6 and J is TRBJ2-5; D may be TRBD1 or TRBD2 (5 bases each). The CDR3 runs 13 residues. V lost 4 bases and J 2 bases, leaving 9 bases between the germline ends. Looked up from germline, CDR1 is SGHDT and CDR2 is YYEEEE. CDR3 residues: CASSGDHQETQYF. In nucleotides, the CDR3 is TGTGCCAGCAGCGGGGACCATCAAGAGACCCAGTACTTC.

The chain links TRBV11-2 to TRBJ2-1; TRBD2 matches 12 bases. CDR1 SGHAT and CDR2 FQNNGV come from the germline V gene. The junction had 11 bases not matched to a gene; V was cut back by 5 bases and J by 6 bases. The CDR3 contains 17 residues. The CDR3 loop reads CASSQNSGLAGINEQFF. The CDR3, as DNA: TGTGCCAGCAGCCAAAACTCCGGACTAGCGGGGATCAATGAGCAGTTCTTC.

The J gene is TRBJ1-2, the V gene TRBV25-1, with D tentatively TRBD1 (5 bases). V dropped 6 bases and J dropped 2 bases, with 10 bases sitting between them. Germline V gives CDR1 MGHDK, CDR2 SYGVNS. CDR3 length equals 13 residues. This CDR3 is CASSDSGNYGYTF. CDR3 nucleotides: TGTGCCAGCAGCGACAGTGGAAACTATGGCTACACCTTC.

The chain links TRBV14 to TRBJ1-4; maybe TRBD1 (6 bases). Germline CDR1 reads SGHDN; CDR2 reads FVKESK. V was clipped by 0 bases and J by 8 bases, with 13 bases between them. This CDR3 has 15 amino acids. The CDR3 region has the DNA TGTGCCAGCAGCCAAGATGCGGGGGGCAACGAAAAACTGTTTTTT. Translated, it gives CASSQDAGGNEKLFF.

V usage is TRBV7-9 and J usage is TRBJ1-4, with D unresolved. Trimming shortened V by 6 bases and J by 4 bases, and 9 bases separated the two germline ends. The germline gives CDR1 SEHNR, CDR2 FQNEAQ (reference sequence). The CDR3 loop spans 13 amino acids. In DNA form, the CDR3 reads TGTGCCAGCAGGGCTCCCGATAATGAAAAACTGTTTTTT. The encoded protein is CASRAPDNEKLFF.

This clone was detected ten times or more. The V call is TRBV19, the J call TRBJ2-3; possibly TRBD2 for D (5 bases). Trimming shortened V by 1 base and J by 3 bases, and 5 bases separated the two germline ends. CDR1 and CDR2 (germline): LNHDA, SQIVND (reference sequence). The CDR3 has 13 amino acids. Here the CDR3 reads CASSIAGTDTQYF. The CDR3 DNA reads TGTGCCAGTAGTATAGCGGGGACAGATACGCAGTATTTT.

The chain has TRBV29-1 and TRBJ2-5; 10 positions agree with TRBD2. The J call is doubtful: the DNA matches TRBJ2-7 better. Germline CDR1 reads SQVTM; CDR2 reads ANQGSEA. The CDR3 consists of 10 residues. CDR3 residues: CSGLAGEQYF. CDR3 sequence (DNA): TGCAGCGGACTAGCGGGCGAGCAGTACTTC.

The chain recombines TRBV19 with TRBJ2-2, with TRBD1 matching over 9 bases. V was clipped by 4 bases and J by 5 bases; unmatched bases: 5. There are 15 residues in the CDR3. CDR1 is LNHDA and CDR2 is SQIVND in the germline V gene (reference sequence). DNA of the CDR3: TGTGCCAGTAGTACTGGGACAGGGAGGACCGGGGAGCTGTTTTTT. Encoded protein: CASSTGTGRTGELFF.

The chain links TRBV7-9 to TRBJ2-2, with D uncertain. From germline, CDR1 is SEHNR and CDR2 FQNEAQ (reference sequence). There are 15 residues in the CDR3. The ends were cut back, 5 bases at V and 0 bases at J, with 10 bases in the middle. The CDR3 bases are TGTGCCAGCAGCCACTGGCACTCGAACACCGGGGAGCTGTTTTTT. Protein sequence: CASSHWHSNTGELFF. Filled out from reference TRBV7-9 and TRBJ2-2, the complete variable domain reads DTGVSQNPRHKITKRGQNVTFRCDPISEHNRLYWYRQTLGQGPEFLTYFQNEAQLEKSRLLSDRFSAERPKGSFSTLEIQRTEQGDSAMYLCASSHWHSNTGELFFGEGSRLTVL.

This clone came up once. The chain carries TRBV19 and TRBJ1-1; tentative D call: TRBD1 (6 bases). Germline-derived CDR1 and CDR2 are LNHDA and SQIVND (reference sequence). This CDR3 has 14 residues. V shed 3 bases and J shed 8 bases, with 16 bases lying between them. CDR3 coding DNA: TGTGCCAGTAGTATTAGGGGGGCTCCCCTAGAAGCTTTCTTT. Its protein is CASSIRGAPLEAFF.

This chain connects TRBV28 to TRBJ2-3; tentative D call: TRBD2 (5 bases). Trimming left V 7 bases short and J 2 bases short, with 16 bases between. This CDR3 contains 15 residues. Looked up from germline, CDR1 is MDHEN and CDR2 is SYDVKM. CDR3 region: CASTLSGENTDTQYF. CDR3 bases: TGTGCCAGCACCCTAAGCGGAGAGAACACAGATACGCAGTATTTT.

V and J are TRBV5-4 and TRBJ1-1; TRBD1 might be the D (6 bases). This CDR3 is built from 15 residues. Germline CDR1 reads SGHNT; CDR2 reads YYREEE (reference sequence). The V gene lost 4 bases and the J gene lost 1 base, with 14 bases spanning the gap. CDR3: CASSRTTGRNTEAFF. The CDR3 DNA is TGTGCCAGCAGCCGGACGACAGGTAGGAACACTGAAGCTTTCTTT. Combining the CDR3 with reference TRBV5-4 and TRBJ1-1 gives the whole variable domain ETGVTQSPTHLIKTRGQQVTLRCSSQSGHNTVSWYQQALGQGPQFIFQYYREEENGRGNFPPRFSGLQFPNYSSELNVNALELDDSALYLCASSRTTGRNTEAFFGQGTRLTVV.